This T cell receptor (beta chain) was found in a study of cytomegalovirus exposure and HLA in healthy donors. Germline assignment: CDR1 GTSNPN and CDR2 SVGIG (reference sequence). This CDR3 has 13 residues. Trimming stripped 3 bases from V and 4 bases from J, with 11 bases between. The PCR was carried out with 60 Vbeta primers and 13 Jbeta primers. The assay was immunoSEQ multiplex PCR, and TCRdb's table has in-frame clones only and misses some. Of around 120,000 clones listed, 70% to 80% are singletons. J is TRBJ2-3 and V is TRBV30, with D possibly matching TRBD2 (7 bases). This clonotype was sampled from a woman between 45 and 65 years old in good health and CMV-seronegative. Sequencing input: PBMCs. CDR3 amino acids: CAWRGGRADTQYF. CDR3 nucleotide sequence: TGTGCCTGGAGAGGGGGGAGGGCAGATACGCAGTATTTT. Filled out from reference TRBV30 and TRBJ2-3, the complete variable domain reads SQTIHQWPATLVQPVGSPLSLECTVEGTSNPNLYWYRQAAGRGLQLLFYSVGIGQISSEVPQNLSASRPQDRQFILSSKKLLLSDSGFYLCAWRGGRADTQYFGPGTRLTVL.